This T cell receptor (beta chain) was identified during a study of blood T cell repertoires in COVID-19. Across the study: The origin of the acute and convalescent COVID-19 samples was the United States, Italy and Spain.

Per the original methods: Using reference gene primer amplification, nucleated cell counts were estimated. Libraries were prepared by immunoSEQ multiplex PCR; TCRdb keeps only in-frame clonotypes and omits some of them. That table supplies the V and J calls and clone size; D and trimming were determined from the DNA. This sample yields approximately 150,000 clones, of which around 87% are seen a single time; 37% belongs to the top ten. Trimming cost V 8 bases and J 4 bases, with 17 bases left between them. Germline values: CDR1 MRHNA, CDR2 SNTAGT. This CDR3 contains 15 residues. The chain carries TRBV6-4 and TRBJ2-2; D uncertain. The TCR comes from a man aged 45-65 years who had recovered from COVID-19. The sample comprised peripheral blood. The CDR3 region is CASRSPGTSTGELFF. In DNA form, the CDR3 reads TGTGCCAGCCGTTCCCCAGGTACCTCCACCGGGGAGCTGTTTTTT.